Each of the 28 T cell receptor beta chains below was sequenced from the same sample in a study of cytomegalovirus exposure and HLA in healthy donors. The PCR contained 60 Vbeta and 13 Jbeta primers. Using immunoSEQ multiplex PCR, the repertoire was profiled, and TCRdb retains in-frame clones only, with some absent. The sample has about 74,000 clones. The sequenced sample was PBMCs. The receptors originated from a female donor in good health and CMV-seropositive.

This rearrangement joins TRBV14 to TRBJ2-5; 7 positions agree with TRBD2. V was pared by 2 bases and J by 6 bases, with 6 bases of the junction left unmatched. Germline V lookup: CDR1 SGHDN, CDR2 FVKESK. CDR3 size: 14 residues. CDR3 nucleotides: TGTGCCAGCAGCCAATGGGAGGGGAGGAAGACCCAGTACTTC. It yields the protein CASSQWEGRKTQYF.

This chain connects TRBV5-4 to TRBJ2-1; TRBD2 agrees at 8 bases. In germline, CDR1 is SGHNT, CDR2 YYREEE (reference sequence). V shed 4 bases and J 3 bases; nucleotides not matched to a gene: 6. The CDR3 is 15 residues long. The CDR3 loop is CASSSLAGLYNEQFF. In DNA form, the CDR3 reads TGTGCCAGCAGCAGTTTAGCGGGACTCTACAATGAGCAGTTCTTC.

This chain joins TRBV27 and TRBJ1-1, with D tentatively TRBD1 (5 bases). The CDR3 spans 12 residues. Germline V gene lookup returns CDR1 MNHEY and CDR2 SMNVEV (reference sequence). The ends were cut back, 4 bases at V and 5 bases at J, with 8 bases in the middle. The CDR3: CASSSGGTEAFF. CDR3 DNA: TGTGCCAGCAGTTCCGGGGGTACTGAAGCTTTCTTT.

This sequence joins TRBV18 and TRBJ2-7; weak D call: TRBD1 (6 bases). This CDR3 has 14 residues. Germline values: CDR1 KGHSH, CDR2 LQKENI. Trimming removed 0 bases from V and 5 bases from J, with 11 bases in between. The CDR3 coding sequence is TGTGCCAGCTCACCACCAACAGGGCGGGACGAGCAGTACTTC. Translation: CASSPPTGRDEQYF.

The gene calls are TRBV6-1 and TRBJ2-3; 8 nucleotides line up with TRBD1. The ends lost 6 bases at V and 1 base at J; junction bases unmatched: 6. Germline-derived CDR1 and CDR2 are MNHNS and SASEGT. CDR3 length: 15 residues. The CDR3 here is CASRGQALGTDTQYF. The CDR3 bases are TGTGCCAGCAGGGGACAGGCCCTCGGCACAGATACGCAGTATTTT.

The gene calls are TRBV5-4 and TRBJ2-7; a weak D match, TRBD1 (6 bases). Per germline, CDR1 SGHNT and CDR2 YYREEE (reference sequence). V gave up 4 bases and J gave up 1 base, with 12 bases separating them. The CDR3 runs 14 residues. The CDR3 region is CASSTPTGSYEQYF. The CDR3 nucleotides are TGTGCCAGCAGCACTCCGACAGGATCCTACGAGCAGTACTTC.

The chain combines TRBV6-5 with TRBJ2-1, with 9 nucleotides matching TRBD2. Trimming cost V 0 bases and J 9 bases; bases outside gene matches: 3. The CDR3 sequence is 14 residues long. Germline CDR1 and CDR2: MNHEY and SVGAGI. Written as DNA, the CDR3 is TGTGCCAGCAGTTACTCGGCGGGGGGGCCTGAGCAGTTCTTC. It yields the protein CASSYSAGGPEQFF.

The gene calls are TRBV2 and TRBJ2-7; D perhaps matches TRBD1 (5 bases). The CDR3 is 15 residues long. The ends were cut back, 6 bases at V and 1 base at J, with 16 bases in the middle. Per the germline V gene, CDR1 is SNHLY and CDR2 is FYNNEI. CDR3 protein: CASRERQSHSYEQYF. For the CDR3, the DNA is TGTGCCAGCAGGGAACGACAGTCCCATTCCTACGAGCAGTACTTC.

The V and J genes are TRBV9 and TRBJ1-5, with a weak D call TRBD1 (5 bases). V was cut by 5 bases and J by 4 bases, with 13 bases left in between. This CDR3 contains 14 residues. Germline assignment: CDR1 SGDLS and CDR2 YYNGEE. The CDR3 coding sequence is TGTGCCAGCAGTAATCAGGGAGGGAATCAGCCCCAGCATTTT. Translated: CASSNQGGNQPQHF. Drawing the rest from reference TRBV9 and TRBJ1-5, the complete variable domain is DSGVTQTPKHLITATGQRVTLRCSPRSGDLSVYWYQQSLDQGLQFLIQYYNGEERAKGNILERFSAQQFPDLHSELNLSSLELGDSALYFCASSNQGGNQPQHFGDGTRLSIL.

The chain recombines TRBV30 with TRBJ1-1, with D possibly matching TRBD1 (6 bases). The CDR3 has 13 residues. V gave up 6 bases and J gave up 0 bases, with 11 bases separating them. Germline CDR1 GTSNPN, CDR2 SVGIG (reference sequence). CDR3 loop: CACTQGLNTEAFF. CDR3 sequence (DNA): TGTGCCTGTACACAGGGATTGAACACTGAAGCTTTCTTT.

The chain carries TRBV4-1 and TRBJ2-7; 7 nucleotides align to TRBD1. CDR1 MGHRA and CDR2 YSYEKL come from the germline V gene. The J segment lost 6 bases and the V segment lost 3 bases, leaving 11 bases of the junction unmatched. This CDR3 spans 15 amino acids. CDR3: CASSHKGQQPSEQYF. CDR3 DNA sequence: TGCGCCAGCAGCCACAAGGGACAGCAACCCTCCGAGCAGTACTTC.

Written as DNA, the CDR3 is TGTGCCACCAGCAGAGATGAGGATGAGCAGTTCTTC. Its protein is CATSRDEDEQFF. This chain uses TRBV15 with TRBJ2-1; D unclear. CDR1 and CDR2 from the germline V gene are LNHNV and YYDKDF (reference sequence). The CDR3 consists of 12 residues. Trimming removed 0 bases from V and 8 bases from J, with 5 bases in between. The full variable domain, its missing parts supplied by reference TRBV15 and TRBJ2-1, is DAMVIQNPRYQVTQFGKPVTLSCSQTLNHNVMYWYQQKSSQAPKLLFHYYDKDFNNEADTPDNFQSRRPNTSFCFLDIRSPGLGDTAMYLCATSRDEDEQFFGPGTRLTVL.

The chain couples TRBV5-6 to TRBJ2-7; 8 bases are shared with TRBD1. In germline, CDR1 is SGHDT, CDR2 YYEEEE. With V trimmed by 4 bases and J by 0 bases, 9 bases remained unmatched. This CDR3 contains 16 residues. The CDR3 region is CASSPRTGRSSYEQYF. In DNA, the CDR3 is TGTGCCAGCAGCCCCAGGACAGGGCGAAGCTCCTACGAGCAGTACTTC.

This chain joins TRBV9 and TRBJ1-3, with 9 bases that match TRBD1. The length of the CDR3 is 14 residues. The trim removed 3 bases at V and 4 bases at J, leaving 2 bases unmatched. Germline V gene data show CDR1 as SGDLS and CDR2 as YYNGEE. The CDR3 DNA reads TGTGCCAGCAGCGATGGACAGGGGGGAAACACCATATATTTT. This gives the protein CASSDGQGGNTIYF.

V is TRBV9 and J is TRBJ2-7; 10 bases align to TRBD2. Per the germline V gene, CDR1 is SGDLS and CDR2 is YYNGEE. There are 15 residues in the CDR3. Losses at the gene ends were 4 bases for V and 2 bases for J; bases not matched to a gene: 6. In DNA form, the CDR3 reads TGTGCCAGCAGCCCTGTAGCGGGAGGAACCTACGAGCAGTACTTC. Its protein product is CASSPVAGGTYEQYF. Variable domain in full (rest from reference TRBV9 and TRBJ2-7): DSGVTQTPKHLITATGQRVTLRCSPRSGDLSVYWYQQSLDQGLQFLIQYYNGEERAKGNILERFSAQQFPDLHSELNLSSLELGDSALYFCASSPVAGGTYEQYFGPGTRLTVT.

Worth noting for this clone: Germline and junction disagree at one end, which may indicate a read error. V gene TRBV19 combines with J gene TRBJ1-1; possibly TRBD1 for D (5 bases). This CDR3 comprises 15 residues. Germline V gene data show CDR1 as LNHDA and CDR2 as SQIVND (reference sequence). The chain's CDR3 is CASRSQGIMNTKAFF. In nucleotides, the CDR3 is TGTGCCAGTAGGTCCCAGGGCATAATGAACACTAAAGCTTTCTTT.

V usage is TRBV18 and J usage is TRBJ1-2; D unclear. Between the trimmed V and J ends, which lost 2 bases and 3 bases, there was a span of 7 bases. Germline V gene lookup returns CDR1 KGHSH and CDR2 LQKENI. The length of the CDR3 is 13 residues. The CDR3 region has the DNA TGTGCCAGCTCACCAGTAGCGGACTATGGCTACACCTTC. This sequence encodes CASSPVADYGYTF.

The chain couples TRBV19 to TRBJ1-5; no clear D gene. Trimming cost V 11 bases and J 0 bases, with 14 bases left between them. Per the germline V gene, CDR1 is LNHDA and CDR2 is SQIVND (reference sequence). The CDR3 covers 14 residues. As DNA, the CDR3 is TGTGCCGCCCACAGCGGAGTTAGCAATCAGCCCCAGCATTTT. Protein product: CAAHSGVSNQPQHF.

The chain has TRBV13 and TRBJ1-6, with TRBD1 matching 8 bases. Germline CDR1 PRHDT, CDR2 FYEKMQ (reference sequence). The CDR3 spans 14 residues. Germline trimming cut 7 bases from V and 7 bases from J; bases unmatched to any gene: 6. CDR3 DNA: TGTGCCAGCAACCTCCGGGACAGGAATTCACCCCTCCACTTT. It specifies CASNLRDRNSPLHF.

J is TRBJ1-1 and V is TRBV5-1; tentative D call: TRBD1 (5 bases). CDR1 is SGHRS, CDR2 YFSETQ, per germline. This CDR3 is built from 14 residues. Trimming left V 4 bases short and J 7 bases short, with 17 bases between. The CDR3 spells CASSLRQSRVEAFF. Written as DNA, the CDR3 is TGCGCCAGCAGCCTAAGACAGTCTCGAGTTGAAGCTTTCTTT.

The chain recombines TRBV7-8 with TRBJ2-3; D gene uncertain. The ends were cut back, 6 bases at V and 1 base at J, with 14 bases in the middle. CDR1 and CDR2 from the germline V gene are SGHVS and FQNEAQ. The CDR3 extends over 15 amino acids. CDR3 sequence reads: CASSKTLRGTDTQYF. The CDR3 DNA reads as TGTGCCAGCAGTAAGACCCTCCGGGGCACAGATACGCAGTATTTT.

V is TRBV29-1 and J is TRBJ1-5; the match to TRBD1 covers 7 bases. V gave up 6 bases and J gave up 7 bases; unmatched junction bases: 6. There are 12 residues in the CDR3. The V gene's germline CDR1 is SQVTM and CDR2 ANQGSEA. CDR3 amino acids: CSVKQGNQPQHF. The DNA of the CDR3 is TGCAGCGTAAAACAGGGGAACCAGCCCCAGCATTTT. Together with reference TRBV29-1 and TRBJ1-5, the CDR3 gives the full variable domain: SAVISQKPSRDICQRGTSLTIQCQVDSQVTMMFWYRQQPGQSLTLIATANQGSEATYESGFVIDKFPISRPNLTFSTLTVSNMSPEDSSIYLCSVKQGNQPQHFGDGTRLSIL.

The J gene is TRBJ2-2, the V gene TRBV5-4; D is unresolved. Trimming took off 3 bases at V and 0 bases at J, with 15 bases between the two ends. This CDR3 is built from 17 residues. Germline loops: CDR1 SGHNT, CDR2 YYREEE (reference sequence). CDR3 in DNA: TGTGCCAGCAGCTACTCAATAGCAGCCGCGAACACCGGGGAGCTGTTTTTT. Translated: CASSYSIAAANTGELFF.

The chain combines TRBV18 with TRBJ2-2; TRBD1 is a possible D gene (5 bases). CDR1 KGHSH and CDR2 LQKENI come from the germline V gene. The CDR3 runs to 17 residues. Trimming took 2 bases from V and 0 from J, leaving 13 bases between them. The chain's CDR3 is CASSPGTLGANTGELFF. CDR3 DNA: TGTGCCAGCTCACCAGGAACGTTAGGGGCGAACACCGGGGAGCTGTTTTTT.

The chain is built from TRBV11-2 and TRBJ1-6; TRBD1 might be the D (6 bases). The CDR3 runs to 16 residues. The germline V and J ends were trimmed by 0 bases and 7 bases, with 13 bases remaining between them. Germline lookup yields CDR1 SGHAT and CDR2 FQNNGV. DNA of the CDR3: TGTGCCAGCAGCTTAGAGGGCAGGGGAAGGAATTCACCCCTCCACTTT. The encoded protein is CASSLEGRGRNSPLHF. Based on the CDR3 plus reference TRBV11-2 and TRBJ1-6, the full variable domain is EAGVAQSPRYKIIEKRQSVAFWCNPISGHATLYWYQQILGQGPKLLIQFQNNGVVDDSQLPKDRFSAERLKGVDSTLKIQPAKLEDSAVYLCASSLEGRGRNSPLHFGNGTRLTVT.

V gene TRBV5-5 combines with J gene TRBJ1-1; TRBD1 matches at 8 bases. V was clipped by 6 bases and J by 2 bases; unmatched bases: 9. From germline, CDR1 is SGHKS and CDR2 YYEKEE (reference sequence). The CDR3 totals 15 residues. This chain's CDR3 is CASNPTGGLNTEAFF. Written as DNA, the CDR3 is TGTGCCAGCAACCCCACAGGGGGACTAAACACTGAAGCTTTCTTT.

The CDR3 DNA reads as TGTGCCAGCAGTCAGGGTCGCTACGAGCAGTACTTC. Protein product: CASSQGRYEQYF. V and J are TRBV28 and TRBJ2-7; the D gene is possibly TRBD1 (5 bases). V was cut by 5 bases and J by 3 bases, with 8 bases left in between. The germline gives CDR1 MDHEN, CDR2 SYDVKM. The CDR3 has 12 residues.

The chain employs TRBV6-5 and TRBJ2-7; TRBD1 might be the D (6 bases). Trimming took off 6 bases at V and 0 bases at J, with 12 bases between the two ends. The CDR3 runs 14 residues. The germline CDR1 and CDR2 sequences are MNHEY and SVGAGI. The CDR3 DNA sequence: TGTGCCAGCAGAACAGGGATTAGCTCCTACGAGCAGTACTTC. This encodes CASRTGISSYEQYF.